This entry describes one TCR beta chain. What it binds is unknown. This CDR3 has 14 amino acids. CDR1 is LNHDA and CDR2 is SQIVND in the germline V gene (reference sequence). Trimming took 3 bases from V and 4 from J; bases not matched to a gene: 3. TCRdb re-analysed the reads in MiXCR, keeping a single row per CDR3 protein. The repertoire holds a few hundred thousand distinct CDR3 sequences, with more than 40% as singletons. These data are taken from a study of T cell repertoires in cytomegalovirus infection. The sequences come from cultured PBMCs, collected from culture after CMV antigen stimulation. The chain has TRBV19 and TRBJ1-2; 9 bases line up with TRBD1. The clonotype comes from a human donor in good health (CMV status not recorded). Some clones in this sample may be carry-over from other donors' samples. CDR3 amino acids: CASSIGTGPYGYTF. The CDR3 DNA sequence: TGTGCCAGTAGTATTGGGACAGGGCCCTATGGCTACACCTTC.